This is a list of T cell receptor beta chains from one sample in a study of radiation and T cells in renal cell carcinoma. Assay used: immunoSEQ multiplex PCR; TCRdb lists only in-frame clones, some missing. This sample has 150,000 or so clones; 70% to 90% occur once, and the top ten carry approximately 12%. Source: blood, taken from a patient whose treatment included radiotherapy and nephrectomy. The receptors derive from a woman between 45 and 65 years old with renal cell carcinoma. Each CDR3 is given with its conserved first and last residue. Fields, in order: D gene, V gene, J gene, CDR3 protein. D genes are given only for firm matches.

D gene: -; V gene: TRBV25-1; J gene: TRBJ1-6; CDR3 protein: CASSKIPGDSPLHF
D gene: -; V gene: TRBV7-9; J gene: TRBJ2-7; CDR3 protein: CASSYSSYEQYF
D gene: -; V gene: TRBV5-1; J gene: TRBJ2-7; CDR3 protein: CASSLDGGRDSEQYF
D gene: -; V gene: TRBV5-6; J gene: TRBJ1-6; CDR3 protein: CASSFSDSPLHF
D gene: TRBD2; V gene: TRBV13; J gene: TRBJ2-5; CDR3 protein: CASSSGLAGPYF
D gene: -; V gene: TRBV11-1; J gene: TRBJ2-1; CDR3 protein: CASSGHEGSYNEQFF
D gene: -; V gene: TRBV5-1; J gene: TRBJ2-1; CDR3 protein: CASSPDGTAYGEQFF
D gene: -; V gene: TRBV5-1; J gene: TRBJ2-7; CDR3 protein: CASSPTGSEQYF
D gene: TRBD2; V gene: TRBV4-3; J gene: TRBJ2-5; CDR3 protein: CASSQAGGETQYF
D gene: -; V gene: TRBV7-8; J gene: TRBJ2-5; CDR3 protein: CASSLAVGRETQYF
D gene: TRBD2; V gene: TRBV5-1; J gene: TRBJ2-3; CDR3 protein: CASSSGTSVTDTQYF
D gene: -; V gene: TRBV5-4; J gene: TRBJ2-5; CDR3 protein: CASSWGDQETQYF
D gene: TRBD2; V gene: TRBV7-6; J gene: TRBJ2-1; CDR3 protein: CASSLVVSGKYNEQFF
D gene: -; V gene: TRBV7-9; J gene: TRBJ2-5; CDR3 protein: CASSPQGRGRETQYF
D gene: -; V gene: TRBV29-1; J gene: TRBJ1-2; CDR3 protein: CSVEELSYGYTF
D gene: -; V gene: TRBV6-5; J gene: TRBJ2-1; CDR3 protein: CASSSPMSDEQFF
D gene: TRBD2; V gene: TRBV7-3; J gene: TRBJ2-3; CDR3 protein: CASSLAPGLAGRDTQYF
D gene: -; V gene: TRBV4-3; J gene: TRBJ1-6; CDR3 protein: CASSQGASSVNSPLHF
D gene: TRBD1; V gene: TRBV2; J gene: TRBJ2-2; CDR3 protein: CASRPTGMRTGELFF
D gene: -; V gene: TRBV4-1; J gene: TRBJ1-5; CDR3 protein: CASSQDGTVGQPQHF
D gene: -; V gene: TRBV14; J gene: TRBJ2-7; CDR3 protein: CASSQVVGGTYEQYF
D gene: TRBD1; V gene: TRBV4-1; J gene: TRBJ1-6; CDR3 protein: CASSQQGAGSPLHF
D gene: TRBD1; V gene: TRBV10-3; J gene: TRBJ2-5; CDR3 protein: CAISTGTGARETQYF
D gene: TRBD1; V gene: TRBV4-2; J gene: TRBJ1-5; CDR3 protein: CASSQETGTSNQPQHF
D gene: TRBD2; V gene: TRBV4-3; J gene: TRBJ2-2; CDR3 protein: CASSQDALAGTGELFF
D gene: -; V gene: TRBV6-1; J gene: TRBJ2-5; CDR3 protein: CASSDPGPGTQYF
D gene: TRBD1; V gene: TRBV29-1; J gene: TRBJ1-1; CDR3 protein: CSVVGQPDWNTEAFF
D gene: -; V gene: TRBV6-1; J gene: TRBJ2-7; CDR3 protein: CASRELREQYF
D gene: -; V gene: TRBV5-6; J gene: TRBJ2-7; CDR3 protein: CASSLRPQGRYEQYF
D gene: TRBD2; V gene: TRBV5-6; J gene: TRBJ2-6; CDR3 protein: CASRERGAGANVLTF
D gene: -; V gene: TRBV25-1; J gene: TRBJ2-2; CDR3 protein: CASSARSGSSNTGELFF
D gene: TRBD1; V gene: TRBV7-9; J gene: TRBJ1-2; CDR3 protein: CASSSPGTEYGYTF
D gene: -; V gene: TRBV7-8; J gene: TRBJ2-7; CDR3 protein: CASSWLGDYEQYF
D gene: -; V gene: TRBV7-9; J gene: TRBJ2-2; CDR3 protein: CASSLFYGPGELFF
D gene: -; V gene: TRBV6-5; J gene: TRBJ2-4; CDR3 protein: CASSSPGGPKNIQYF
D gene: TRBD2; V gene: TRBV7-3; J gene: TRBJ2-1; CDR3 protein: CASGRLAGDYNEQFF
D gene: -; V gene: TRBV15; J gene: TRBJ2-1; CDR3 protein: CATSRGGGGQDEQFF
D gene: -; V gene: TRBV9; J gene: TRBJ1-1; CDR3 protein: CASSTGPGETEAFF
D gene: -; V gene: TRBV19; J gene: TRBJ1-6; CDR3 protein: CASSDRVNSPLHF
D gene: -; V gene: TRBV7-2; J gene: TRBJ1-6; CDR3 protein: CASSVLGVPLHF